Listed below are T cell receptor beta chains from one sample, sequenced in a study of vaccination effects on CD4 cells after COVID-19. Assay: immunoSEQ multiplex PCR; the TCRdb copy retains only in-frame clones and omits some. The sample consists of roughly 24,000 clones, approximately 77% of them appearing once. The antigens of these receptors remain unknown. Sequenced material: CD4+ T cells from PBMCs cultured with HCoV-NL63 spike peptides, taken after COVID-19 vaccination. The receptors originated from a human donor who received a COVID-19 vaccine. Each CDR3 is given with its conserved first and last residue. A clone size is listed for some rows: how often the clone was seen (once, few, many), or a class if it is expanded.

>.|TRBJ2-2|TRBV11-3|18
CASSLEQSGTRSTGELFF
>once|TRBJ2-2|TRBV4-1|17
CASSQPTSGRAPGELFF
>.|TRBJ1-5|TRBV6-5|14
CASRHGQGSQPQHF
>.|TRBJ1-2|TRBV19|15
CASSIDIGTQYGYTF
>.|TRBJ2-3|TRBV10-3|13
CATADSGTDTQYF
>.|TRBJ1-5|TRBV5-4|12
CASSRDGTTQHF
>.|TRBJ2-5|TRBV30|12
CAWSMIGETQYF
>.|TRBJ2-4|TRBV19|16
CASSIVAGLTKNIQYF
>.|TRBJ2-5|TRBV4-2|15
CASSQDVGYRETQYF
>.|TRBJ1-4|TRBV7-2|15
CASSLFTTTNEKLFF
>.|TRBJ2-2|TRBV7-7|14
CAAGGGTNTGELFF
>.|TRBJ2-3|TRBV2|12
CASRQGTDTQYF
>few|TRBJ2-1|TRBV3-1/TRBV3-2|15
CASSQDLLAGGGWFF
>.|TRBJ2-2|TRBV21-1|17
CASSKGGQTGNTGELFF
>.|TRBJ1-5|TRBV6-5|16
CASSYDAQGGNQPQHF
>.|TRBJ2-3|TRBV10-3|16
CAISRDGLAATDTQYF
>.|TRBJ2-3|TRBV10-3|15
CAISESWRNTDTQYF
>.|TRBJ1-2|TRBV2|10
CASSAGGQVF
>.|TRBJ1-5|TRBV6-2/TRBV6-3|14
CASSYRSRGQPQHF
>.|TRBJ2-5|TRBV29-1|15
CSVPWGVRAHGAQYF
>.|TRBJ2-4|TRBV1|14
CTSSQVHRDREWYF
>.|TRBJ2-2|TRBV7-8|15
CASSPGTPPTGELFF
>once|TRBJ1-2|TRBV12-3/TRBV12-4|13
CASSLAGPYGYTF
>.|TRBJ1-5|TRBV11-2|13
CASSPPGHQPQHF
>few|TRBJ2-7|TRBV2|12
CAGGETAYEQYF
>.|TRBJ2-5|TRBV6-5|15
CASSVVAGGQETQYF
>.|TRBJ2-6|TRBV11-2|17
CASSWDRGFTGANVLTF
>.|TRBJ1-2|TRBV11-2|15
CASSSLSRDGVGYTF
>few|TRBJ1-2|TRBV5-1|14
CASSLSDRNYGYTF
>.|TRBJ2-3|TRBV7-6|19
CASSRVYRRTRGSTDTQYF
>.|TRBJ2-7|TRBV6-5|15
CASSRDRQGGYEQYF
>.|TRBJ2-3|TRBV6-5|15
CASSKDQGAGDTQYF
>.|TRBJ2-2|TRBV5-1|16
CASSLFGGANTGELFF
>.|TRBJ2-2|TRBV9|15
CASRNGPANTGELFF
>.|TRBJ1-6|TRBV6-5|14
CASTLDSQYSPLHF
>.|TRBJ2-5|TRBV6-5|13
CASSPLARETQYF
>.|TRBJ1-2|TRBV12-3/TRBV12-4|12
CASSLEGTGYTF
>.|TRBJ2-6|TRBV6-5|15
CASSQDGSGANVLTF
>.|TRBJ2-1|TRBV3-1/TRBV3-2|15
CASSQHGQGSPELFF